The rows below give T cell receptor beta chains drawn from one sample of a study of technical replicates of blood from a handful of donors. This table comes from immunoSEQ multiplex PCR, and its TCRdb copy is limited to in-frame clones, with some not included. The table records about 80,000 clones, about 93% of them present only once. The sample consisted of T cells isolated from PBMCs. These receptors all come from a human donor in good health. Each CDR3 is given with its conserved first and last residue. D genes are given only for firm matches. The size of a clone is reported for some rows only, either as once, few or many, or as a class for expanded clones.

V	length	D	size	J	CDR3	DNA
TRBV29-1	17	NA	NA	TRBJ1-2	CSVEDRVRGRPDYGYTF	TGCAGCGTTGAAGATCGGGTCAGGGGTCGGCCAGACTATGGCTACACCTTC
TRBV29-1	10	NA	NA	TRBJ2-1	CSVASNEQFF	TGCAGCGTCGCTAGCAATGAGCAGTTCTTC
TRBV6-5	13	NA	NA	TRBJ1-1	CASSSTGVTEAFF	TGTGCCAGCAGTTCGACAGGCGTCACTGAAGCTTTCTTT
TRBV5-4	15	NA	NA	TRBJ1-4	CASSLAGQPNEKLFF	TGTGCCAGCAGCTTGGCAGGACAACCGAATGAAAAACTGTTTTTT
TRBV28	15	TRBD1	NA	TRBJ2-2	CASSLGTGVGGELFF	TGTGCCAGCAGTTTAGGGACAGGGGTCGGCGGGGAGCTGTTTTTT
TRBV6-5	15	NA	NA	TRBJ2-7	CASKDRGGSSYEQYF	TGTGCCAGCAAAGACAGGGGAGGGAGCTCCTACGAGCAGTACTTC
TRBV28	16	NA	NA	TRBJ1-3	CASSFWLGGPGNTIYF	TGTGCCAGCAGTTTTTGGCTCGGGGGGCCTGGAAACACCATATATTTT
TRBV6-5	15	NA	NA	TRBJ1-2	CASSVDSRPNYGYTF	TGTGCCAGCAGTGTAGACAGCCGACCTAACTATGGCTACACCTTC
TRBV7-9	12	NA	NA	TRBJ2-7	CASSSGTYEQYF	TGTGCCAGCAGCTCAGGGACTTACGAGCAGTACTTC
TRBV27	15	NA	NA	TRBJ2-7	CASSHHTSKSGEQYF	TGTGCCAGCAGTCACCATACTAGTAAGTCGGGCGAGCAGTACTTC
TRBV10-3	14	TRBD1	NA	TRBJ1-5	CAIRGQGGNQPQHF	TGTGCCATCAGGGGACAGGGAGGGAATCAGCCCCAGCATTTT
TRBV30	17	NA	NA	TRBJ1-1	CAWSGPGDGRGDTEAFF	TGTGCCTGGAGCGGACCGGGGGACGGAAGAGGGGACACTGAAGCTTTCTTT
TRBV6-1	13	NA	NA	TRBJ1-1	CASSHGQPTEAFF	TGTGCCAGCAGCCACGGACAACCCACTGAAGCTTTCTTT
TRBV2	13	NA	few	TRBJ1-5	CASSEEGGEPQHF	TGTGCCAGCAGTGAAGAGGGGGGGGAGCCCCAGCATTTT
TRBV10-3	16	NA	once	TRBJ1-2	CAISDSSGGIEYGYTF	TGTGCCATCAGTGACTCTTCTGGAGGAATTGAATATGGCTACACCTTC
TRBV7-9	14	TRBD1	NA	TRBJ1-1	CASTPGQGNTEAFF	TGTGCCAGCACCCCGGGACAGGGTAACACTGAAGCTTTCTTT
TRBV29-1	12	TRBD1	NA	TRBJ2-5	CSAGDREETQYF	TGCAGCGCCGGGGACAGGGAAGAGACCCAGTACTTC
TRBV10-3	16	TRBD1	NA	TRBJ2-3	CAISESGGQGTDTQYF	TGTGCCATCAGTGAGTCGGGGGGACAGGGAACAGATACGCAGTATTTT
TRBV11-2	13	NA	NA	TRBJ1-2	CASSLQGDYGYTF	TGTGCCAGCAGCTTACAGGGCGACTATGGCTACACCTTC
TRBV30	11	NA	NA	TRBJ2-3	CAWSLTDTQYF	TGTGCCTGGAGCCTCACAGATACGCAGTATTTT
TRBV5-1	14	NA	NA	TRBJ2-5	CASRIGPGEETQYF	TGCGCCAGCAGGATTGGCCCGGGGGAGGAGACCCAGTACTTC
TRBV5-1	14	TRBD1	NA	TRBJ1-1	CASSDRDRGTEAFF	TGCGCCAGCAGCGACCGGGACAGGGGCACTGAAGCTTTCTTT
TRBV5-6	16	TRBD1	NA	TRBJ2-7	CASSNSYRDRAYEQYF	TGTGCCAGCAGCAACTCTTACCGGGACAGGGCCTACGAGCAGTACTTC
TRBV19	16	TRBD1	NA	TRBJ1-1	CASSIVRTGGGTEAFF	TGTGCCAGTAGTATCGTTCGGACAGGAGGAGGCACTGAAGCTTTCTTT
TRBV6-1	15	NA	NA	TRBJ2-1	CASSDGSTGYNEQFF	TGTGCCAGCAGTGACGGATCAACAGGGTACAATGAGCAGTTCTTC
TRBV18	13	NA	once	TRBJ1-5	CASSPGGNQPQHF	TGTGCCAGCTCACCGGGGGGGAATCAGCCCCAGCATTTT
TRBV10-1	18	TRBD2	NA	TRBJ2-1	CASSEGLAGGGAYNEQFF	TGCGCCAGCAGCGAGGGACTAGCGGGAGGTGGCGCCTACAATGAGCAGTTCTTC
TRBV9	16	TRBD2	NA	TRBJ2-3	CASSVLAGGPTDTQYF	TGTGCCAGCAGCGTTTTAGCGGGAGGGCCTACAGATACGCAGTATTTT
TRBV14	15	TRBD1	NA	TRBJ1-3	CASSWTGETGNTIYF	TGTGCCAGCAGCTGGACAGGGGAAACTGGAAACACCATATATTTT
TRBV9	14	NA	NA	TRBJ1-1	CASSVGGSNTEAFF	TGTGCCAGCAGCGTAGGAGGGTCTAACACTGAAGCTTTCTTT
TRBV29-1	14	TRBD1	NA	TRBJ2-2	CSVTGGAGTGELFF	TGCAGCGTCACAGGGGGCGCAGGTACCGGGGAGCTGTTTTTT
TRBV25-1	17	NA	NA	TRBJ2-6	CASSPSDRPSGANVLTF	TGTGCCAGCAGTCCTAGCGACAGACCCTCTGGGGCCAACGTCCTGACTTTC
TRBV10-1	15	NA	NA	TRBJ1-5	CASSEGRAGLQPQHF	TGCGCCAGCAGTGAAGGTAGAGCAGGGCTTCAGCCCCAGCATTTT
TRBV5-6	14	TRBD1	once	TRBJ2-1	CASSLDRGLSEQFF	TGTGCCAGCAGCTTGGACAGGGGGCTTAGTGAGCAGTTCTTC
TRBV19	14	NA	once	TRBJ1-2	CASSIVRINYGYTF	TGTGCCAGTAGTATAGTCAGGATCAACTATGGCTACACCTTC
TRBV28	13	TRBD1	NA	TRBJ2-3	CASKTGGTDTQYF	TGTGCCAGCAAGACAGGGGGCACAGATACGCAGTATTTT
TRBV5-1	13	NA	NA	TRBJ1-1	CASSLAVNTEAFF	TGCGCCAGCAGCTTGGCCGTGAACACTGAAGCTTTCTTT
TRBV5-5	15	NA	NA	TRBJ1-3	CASSFSPEPGNTIYF	TGTGCCAGCAGCTTCTCCCCCGAGCCTGGAAACACCATATATTTT
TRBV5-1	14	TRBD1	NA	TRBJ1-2	CASSVGQGNYGYTF	TGCGCCAGCAGCGTAGGACAGGGGAACTATGGCTACACCTTC
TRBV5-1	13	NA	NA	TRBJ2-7	CASSLRPEDEQYF	TGCGCCAGCAGCTTGAGGCCAGAGGACGAGCAGTACTTC
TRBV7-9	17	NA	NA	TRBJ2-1	CASSLDSGGGLYNEQFF	TGTGCCAGCAGCTTAGATTCTGGGGGGGGGCTCTACAATGAGCAGTTCTTC
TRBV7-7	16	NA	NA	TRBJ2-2	CASSFADSPYTGELFF	TGTGCTAGCAGCTTTGCGGACAGTCCCTACACCGGGGAGCTGTTTTTT
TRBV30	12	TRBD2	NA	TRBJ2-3	CAWNGRGDTQYF	TGTGCCTGGAACGGGAGGGGAGATACGCAGTATTTT
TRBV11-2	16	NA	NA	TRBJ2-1	CASSLNSRATTNEQFF	TGTGCCAGCAGCTTAAATTCTAGAGCTACTACCAATGAGCAGTTCTTC
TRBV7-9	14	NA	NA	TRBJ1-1	CASSSWSGFTEAFF	TGTGCCAGCAGCTCGTGGTCAGGGTTCACTGAAGCTTTCTTT
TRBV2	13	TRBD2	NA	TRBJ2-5	CASSRTSWETQYF	TGTGCCAGCAGTAGGACTAGCTGGGAGACCCAGTACTTC
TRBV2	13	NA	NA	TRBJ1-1	CASLGSPSTEAFF	TGTGCCAGCCTGGGGAGCCCCTCGACTGAAGCTTTCTTT
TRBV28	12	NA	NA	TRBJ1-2	CASKGTSYGYTF	TGTGCCAGCAAGGGGACATCATATGGCTACACCTTC
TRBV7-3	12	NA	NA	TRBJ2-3	CASSALGGTQYF	TGTGCCAGCAGCGCTCTAGGAGGTACGCAGTATTTT
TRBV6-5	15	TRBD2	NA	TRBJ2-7	CASSYPTSGRNEQYF	TGTGCCAGCAGTTATCCGACTAGCGGGAGAAACGAGCAGTACTTC
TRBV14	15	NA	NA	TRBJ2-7	CASSQEFSVVYEQYF	TGTGCCAGCAGCCAAGAATTCTCAGTGGTCTACGAGCAGTACTTC
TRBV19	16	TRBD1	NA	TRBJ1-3	CASSRQGSPDRNTIYF	TGTGCCAGTAGTAGACAGGGGAGCCCCGATAGAAACACCATATATTTT
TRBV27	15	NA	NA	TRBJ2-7	CASRSKWDIGYEQYF	TGTGCCAGCAGATCTAAGTGGGACATCGGCTACGAGCAGTACTTC
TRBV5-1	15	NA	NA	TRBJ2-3	CASSPGQPLTDTQYF	TGCGCCAGCAGCCCGGGACAACCTCTAACAGATACGCAGTATTTT
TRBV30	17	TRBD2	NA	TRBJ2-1	CAWRAGGRVRSYNEQFF	TGTGCCTGGAGGGCTGGCGGGAGAGTACGCTCCTACAATGAGCAGTTCTTC